This entry describes one T cell receptor (beta chain). This sample stems from a study of blood T cell repertoires in COVID-19. Study details: Sites across the United States, Italy and Spain contributed samples from acute and convalescent COVID-19. Sources were T cells, B-cell-depleted T cells, or PBMCs; the material itself was cDNA or gDNA.

The ends were cut back, 0 bases at V and 0 bases at J, with 9 bases in the middle. This CDR3 spans 15 amino acids. The germline V gene has CDR1 SGHNT and CDR2 YYREEE (reference sequence). Source study methods: Nucleated cell counts were estimated from reference gene primer amplification. Measured with immunoSEQ multiplex PCR; TCRdb has only the in-frame clones, and not every one. V and J calls and clone size come straight from that table; D and trimming were deduced from the DNA. The sample carries about 480,000 clones, roughly nine tenths recorded once. Recruited during active infection, patients (from Seattle) were subsequently followed longitudinally.

The sample taken for sequencing was peripheral blood. The chain is built from TRBV5-4 and TRBJ1-2; no definite D call. The TCR comes from a woman between 45 and 60 years old with COVID-19, enrolled during active disease. As DNA, the CDR3 is TGTGCCAGCAGCTTGGGCGGCAGTTCTAACTATGGCTACACCTTC. As protein: CASSLGGSSNYGYTF.